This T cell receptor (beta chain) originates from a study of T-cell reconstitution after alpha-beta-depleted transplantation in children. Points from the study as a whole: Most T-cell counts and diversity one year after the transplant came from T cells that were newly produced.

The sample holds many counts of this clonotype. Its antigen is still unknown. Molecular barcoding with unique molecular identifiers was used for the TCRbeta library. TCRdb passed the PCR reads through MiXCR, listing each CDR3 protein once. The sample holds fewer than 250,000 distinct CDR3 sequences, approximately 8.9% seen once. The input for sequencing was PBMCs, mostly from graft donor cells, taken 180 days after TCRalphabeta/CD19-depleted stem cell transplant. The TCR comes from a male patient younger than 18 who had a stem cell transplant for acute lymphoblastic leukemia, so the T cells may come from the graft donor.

The CDR3 DNA reads TGCAGTGCTAGCGGGGGTAGATACGAGCAGTACTTC. Translated: CSASGGRYEQYF. The V call is TRBV20-1, the J call TRBJ2-7, with D possibly matching TRBD2 (6 bases). V lost 3 bases and J lost 4, with 10 bases in between. The CDR3 runs 12 residues. CDR1 and CDR2 from the germline V gene are DFQATT and SNEGSKA (reference sequence).